The sequence of this T cell receptor (beta chain) was determined in a study of T-cell reconstitution after alpha-beta-depleted transplantation in children. This clonotype was counted between two and nine times. The TCRbeta library was prepared with unique molecular identifiers. MiXCR, run by TCRdb on the PCR reads, gives a single entry per CDR3 protein. Among 250,000 to 350,000 distinct CDR3 sequences listed, 9.9% were seen once. Sequenced material: PBMCs from the stem cell graft donor, taken from the stem cell graft. The sequence was obtained from a human donor who donated a stem cell graft to a child with SCID.

In DNA form, the CDR3 reads TGCGCCAGCAGCTTGCGGTCAGGGGAGAACACCGGGGAGCTGTTTTTT. This translates into CASSLRSGENTGELFF. The J gene is TRBJ2-2, the V gene TRBV5-1, with D perhaps TRBD1 (6 bases). Between the trimmed V and J ends, which lost 1 base and 1 base, there was a span of 11 bases. Germline V gene lookup returns CDR1 SGHRS and CDR2 YFSETQ. CDR3 size: 16 residues.